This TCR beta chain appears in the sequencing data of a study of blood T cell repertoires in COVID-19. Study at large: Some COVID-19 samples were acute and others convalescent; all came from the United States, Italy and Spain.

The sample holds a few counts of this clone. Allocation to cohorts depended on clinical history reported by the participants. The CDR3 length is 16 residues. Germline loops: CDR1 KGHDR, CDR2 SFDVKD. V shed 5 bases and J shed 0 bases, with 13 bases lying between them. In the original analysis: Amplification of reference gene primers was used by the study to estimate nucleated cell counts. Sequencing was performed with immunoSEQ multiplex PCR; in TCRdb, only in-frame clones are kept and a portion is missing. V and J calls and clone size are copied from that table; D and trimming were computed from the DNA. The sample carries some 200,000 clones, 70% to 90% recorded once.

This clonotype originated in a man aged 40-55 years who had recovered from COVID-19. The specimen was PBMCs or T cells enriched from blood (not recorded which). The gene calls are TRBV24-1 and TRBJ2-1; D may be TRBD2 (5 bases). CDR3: CATSGGLADSYNEQFF. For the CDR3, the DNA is TGTGCCACCAGTGGAGGGCTAGCAGACTCCTACAATGAGCAGTTCTTC.